The 6 T cell receptor beta chains in this list originate from one sample, sequenced in a study of cytomegalovirus exposure and HLA in healthy donors. This PCR relied on a set of 60 Vbeta primers and 13 Jbeta primers. Some clones are missing from TCRdb's copy, which holds only in-frame ones; the method was immunoSEQ multiplex PCR. The sample carries tens of thousands of clones, roughly 70% recorded once. The sequencing sample was made of PBMCs. These receptors came from a man aged 50 to 59 in good health and CMV-seronegative.

The chain carries TRBV9 and TRBJ1-4; TRBD1 agrees at 7 bases. Losses at the gene ends were 0 bases for V and 5 bases for J; bases not matched to a gene: 4. Germline assignment: CDR1 SGDLS and CDR2 YYNGEE. The CDR3 covers 15 residues. The CDR3 here is CASSVEDRQNEKLFF. The CDR3 DNA reads TGTGCCAGCAGCGTAGAGGACAGGCAAAATGAAAAACTGTTTTTT. Full variable domain (missing parts from reference TRBV9 and TRBJ1-4): DSGVTQTPKHLITATGQRVTLRCSPRSGDLSVYWYQQSLDQGLQFLIQYYNGEERAKGNILERFSAQQFPDLHSELNLSSLELGDSALYFCASSVEDRQNEKLFFGSGTQLSVL.

The CDR3 sequence is CASSFSSYNSPLHF. The CDR3, as DNA: TGTGCCAGCAGCTTCAGCTCCTATAATTCACCCCTCCACTTT. V is TRBV7-9 and J is TRBJ1-6; D uncertain. The ends were cut back, 3 bases at V and 0 bases at J, with 3 bases in the middle. There are 14 residues in the CDR3. Germline values: CDR1 SEHNR, CDR2 FQNEAQ (reference sequence).

This clone was picked up a small number of times. The rearrangement uses TRBV28 and TRBJ2-2; TRBD1 agrees at 12 bases. Germline V gene sequence: CDR1 MDHEN, CDR2 SYDVKM. V dropped 2 bases and J dropped 7; count of bases not matched to a gene: 5. CDR3 size: 16 residues. The CDR3 DNA is TGTGCCAGCAGTTTACACGGGACAGGGGGCATCGGGGAGCTGTTTTTT. Residues: CASSLHGTGGIGELFF.

The V gene is TRBV27, the J gene TRBJ1-1; 8 bases are shared with TRBD1. The ends lost 4 bases at V and 1 base at J; junction bases unmatched: 8. The CDR3 extends over 16 amino acids. CDR1 MNHEY and CDR2 SMNVEV come from the germline V gene (reference sequence). The CDR3 here is CASSYMTGAANTEAFF. CDR3 in DNA: TGTGCCAGCAGTTATATGACAGGGGCGGCGAACACTGAAGCTTTCTTT.

In its sample, this clone was seen a few times. The chain links TRBV5-4 to TRBJ1-2, with D perhaps TRBD1 (6 bases). This CDR3 region has 15 residues. CDR1 SGHNT and CDR2 YYREEE come from the germline V gene (reference sequence). Trimming took off 2 bases at V and 0 bases at J, with 11 bases between the two ends. This chain's CDR3 is CASSLAGVTNYGYTF. The CDR3 DNA reads as TGTGCCAGCAGCTTAGCAGGGGTCACTAACTATGGCTACACCTTC.

The chain couples TRBV6-6 to TRBJ1-2; TRBD1 aligns across 8 bases. V shed 0 bases and J 6 bases; nucleotides not matched to a gene: 6. The CDR3 spans 15 residues. The germline V gene has CDR1 MNHNY and CDR2 SVGAGI (reference sequence). CDR3 region: CASSYSVTGVDGYTF. The CDR3 region has the DNA TGTGCCAGCAGTTACTCGGTGACAGGGGTTGATGGCTACACCTTC.